Listed below are T cell receptor beta chains from one sample, sequenced in a study of cytomegalovirus exposure and HLA in healthy donors. Clones were read by immunoSEQ multiplex PCR, and TCRdb kept only the in-frame ones, dropping some. The sample lists about 130,000 clones, around three quarters occurring once. The sequenced sample consisted of PBMCs. These receptors came from a woman aged 60-70 years in good health and CMV-seropositive. Each CDR3 is given with its conserved first and last residue. The order of the fields is D gene, J gene, V gene, clone size, CDR3 protein, CDR3 DNA. D genes are given only for firm matches. Not all rows give a size; the values are once, few, many and, for expanded clones, a class.

TRBD1 | TRBJ2-3 | TRBV4-1 | once | CASSQILQGQGTDTQYF | TGCGCCAGCAGCCAGATCCTACAGGGACAGGGCACAGATACGCAGTATTTT
. | TRBJ1-2 | TRBV28 | . | CASSIRGGFYGYTF | TGTGCCAGCAGTATCCGGGGGGGATTCTATGGCTACACCTTC
. | TRBJ1-3 | TRBV4-3 | few | CASSPDGGSSGNTIYF | TGCGCCAGCAGCCCTGACGGGGGGAGCTCTGGAAACACCATATATTTT
. | TRBJ1-5 | TRBV2 | few | CASSEVLQGNQPQHF | TGTGCCAGCAGTGAAGTATTGCAGGGGAATCAGCCCCAGCATTTT
TRBD1 | TRBJ2-7 | TRBV27 | . | CASSLSGTGFAEQYF | TGTGCCAGCAGTTTATCCGGGACAGGGTTTGCCGAGCAGTACTTC
TRBD1 | TRBJ1-3 | TRBV5-1 | . | CASSLDGTGASGNTIYF | TGCGCCAGCAGCCTGGACGGGACAGGTGCCTCTGGAAACACCATATATTTT
. | TRBJ1-2 | TRBV7-9 | . | CASSSGQSGYTF | TGTGCCAGCAGCTCTGGACAGAGTGGCTACACCTTC
TRBD1 | TRBJ2-7 | TRBV4-1 | . | CASSPGQDSYEQYF | TGCGCCAGCAGCCCAGGACAGGACTCCTACGAGCAGTACTTC
. | TRBJ1-5 | TRBV10-1 | . | CASTLDGGISNQPQHF | TGCGCCAGCACTTTGGACGGAGGAATTAGCAATCAGCCCCAGCATTTT
. | TRBJ1-4 | TRBV9 | few | CASSVATATNEKLFF | TGTGCCAGCAGCGTAGCGACAGCAACTAATGAAAAACTGTTTTTT
. | TRBJ1-1 | TRBV30 | . | CASNSGAEAFF | TGTGCCTCCAATTCGGGGGCTGAAGCTTTCTTT
. | TRBJ2-2 | TRBV7-3 | . | CASSADYLNTGELFF | TGTGCCAGCAGCGCGGACTATCTGAACACCGGGGAGCTGTTTTTT
TRBD1 | TRBJ2-7 | TRBV29-1 | . | CSVGQGAGEQYF | TGCAGCGTCGGACAGGGGGCGGGCGAGCAGTACTTC
. | TRBJ2-7 | TRBV5-1 | . | CASSLAGVGEQYF | TGCGCCAGCAGCTTGGCCGGGGTAGGCGAGCAGTACTTC
. | TRBJ2-5 | TRBV5-1 | . | CASSLEVAGSGETQYF | TGCGCCAGCAGCTTGGAAGTCGCGGGGAGCGGAGAGACCCAGTACTTC
TRBD1 | TRBJ2-7 | TRBV30 | . | CAWSWAGGEQYF | TGTGCCTGGAGCTGGGCAGGGGGCGAGCAGTACTTC
TRBD1 | TRBJ1-2 | TRBV19 | . | CASRRGQGNGYTF | TGTGCCAGTAGGAGGGGACAGGGGAATGGCTACACCTTC
. | TRBJ1-2 | TRBV7-9 | . | CASSLDRDVNYGYTF | TGTGCCAGCAGCTTAGACAGGGATGTTAACTATGGCTACACCTTC
. | TRBJ1-5 | TRBV27 | few | CASKPLGRESNQPQHF | TGTGCCAGCAAGCCGCTCGGTAGGGAGAGCAATCAGCCCCAGCATTTT
TRBD1 | TRBJ2-2 | TRBV7-9 | . | CASSGQVNTGELFF | TGTGCCAGCAGCGGACAGGTGAACACCGGGGAGCTGTTTTTT
. | TRBJ1-2 | TRBV7-2 | . | CASSLAGQAYGYTF | TGTGCCAGCAGCTTGGCAGGGCAGGCCTATGGCTACACCTTC
. | TRBJ2-6 | TRBV5-1 | . | CASSPGVGGANVLTF | TGCGCCAGCAGCCCGGGAGTAGGAGGGGCCAACGTCCTGACTTTC
TRBD1 | TRBJ2-1 | TRBV5-4 | . | CASSRTGGGFNEQFF | TGTGCCAGCAGCAGGACAGGGGGCGGCTTCAATGAGCAGTTCTTC
. | TRBJ1-2 | TRBV11-2 | . | CASSLGLVYGYTF | TGTGCCAGCAGCTTAGGTCTAGTCTATGGCTACACCTTC
TRBD1 | TRBJ2-7 | TRBV2 | . | CASSALGETGYHEQYF | TGTGCCAGCAGTGCCCTAGGAGAGACAGGGTACCACGAGCAGTACTTC
. | TRBJ1-3 | TRBV7-2 | few | CASSLDSSGNTIYF | TGTGCCAGCAGCTTAGACAGCTCTGGAAACACCATATATTTT
TRBD2 | TRBJ2-3 | TRBV5-1 | once | CASSPDWTSGTQYF | TGCGCCAGCAGCCCCGATTGGACTAGCGGTACGCAGTATTTT
. | TRBJ1-2 | TRBV5-1 | . | CASSSRQGNYGYTF | TGCGCCAGCAGCTCTCGCCAGGGTAACTATGGCTACACCTTC
TRBD2 | TRBJ2-5 | TRBV5-6 | . | CASSGGTSVGETQYF | TGTGCCAGCAGTGGAGGGACTAGCGTAGGAGAGACCCAGTACTTC
. | TRBJ1-1 | TRBV7-2 | few | CASSLTGF | TGTGCCAGCAGCTTGACCGGGTTT
TRBD2 | TRBJ2-3 | TRBV7-8 | . | CASSNKAGGADTQYF | TGTGCCAGCAGCAACAAAGCGGGAGGGGCAGATACGCAGTATTTT
. | TRBJ2-1 | TRBV30 | . | CAWSVRGATDEQFF | TGTGCCTGGAGTGTTAGGGGCGCAACGGATGAGCAGTTCTTC
. | TRBJ2-7 | TRBV11-2 | . | CASSLVRGAALKQYF | TGTGCCAGCAGCTTAGTCCGGGGGGCCGCCCTAAAGCAGTACTTC
. | TRBJ2-7 | TRBV4-3 | medium-sized | CASSQEPENEQYF | TGCGCCAGCAGCCAAGAGCCTGAGAACGAGCAGTACTTC
TRBD1 | TRBJ1-1 | TRBV7-2 | few | CASSLGQGLNTEAFF | TGTGCCAGCAGCTTAGGACAGGGTTTGAACACTGAAGCTTTCTTT
. | TRBJ1-1 | TRBV19 | . | CASSIGAGNTEAFF | TGTGCCAGTAGTATCGGCGCAGGGAACACTGAAGCTTTCTTC
TRBD1 | TRBJ1-2 | TRBV15 | . | CATSTGQGGYGYTF | TGTGCCACCAGCACGGGACAGGGGGGCTATGGCTACACCTTC
. | TRBJ2-5 | TRBV7-9 | . | CASSLGGLEETQYF | TGTGCCAGCAGCTTGGGGGGGCTCGAAGAGACCCAGTACTTC
. | TRBJ2-7 | TRBV7-9 | . | CASSLTRDEQYF | TGTGCCAGCAGCTTAACCCGGGACGAGCAGTACTTC
. | TRBJ2-5 | TRBV4-3 | . | CASSRSGTAEGQYF | TGCGCCAGCAGCCGTAGCGGGACAGCCGAGGGGCAGTACTTC
. | TRBJ2-1 | TRBV9 | . | CASSGGGGNSYNEQFF | TGTGCCAGCAGCGGGGGGGGCGGGAACTCCTACAATGAGCAGTTCTTC
TRBD2 | TRBJ2-2 | TRBV5-1 | . | CASSSAVPGLAADTGELFF | TGCGCCAGCAGCTCCGCAGTCCCGGGACTAGCGGCGGACACCGGGGAGCTGTTTTTT
. | TRBJ2-5 | TRBV10-3 | . | CAISESGTGTQETQYF | TGTGCCATCAGTGAGTCAGGCACAGGGACCCAAGAGACCCAGTACTTC
. | TRBJ1-1 | TRBV4-3 | . | CASSQDVWSGNTEAFF | TGCGCCAGCAGCCAAGATGTATGGTCGGGAAACACTGAAGCTTTCTTT
. | TRBJ1-4 | TRBV6-5 | . | CASSPGNNEKLFF | TGTGCCAGCAGCCCCGGGAATAATGAAAAACTGTTTTTT
. | TRBJ2-1 | TRBV7-9 | . | CASSLSGGGSNEQFF | TGTGCCAGCAGCTTATCGGGGGGCGGGTCAAATGAGCAGTTCTTC
TRBD2 | TRBJ2-3 | TRBV19 | . | CASSWSGRALDTQYF | TGTGCCAGTAGTTGGAGCGGGAGGGCCTTAGATACGCAGTATTTT
TRBD1 | TRBJ2-7 | TRBV6-5 | . | CASSFDRGRSYEQYF | TGTGCCAGCAGTTTTGACAGGGGTCGCTCCTACGAGCAGTACTTC
TRBD2 | TRBJ2-1 | TRBV7-9 | . | CAIGLAGAHEQFF | TGTGCCATCGGACTAGCGGGAGCCCATGAGCAGTTCTTC
TRBD1 | TRBJ1-5 | TRBV2 | . | CASSPGTASRPQHF | TGTGCCAGCAGCCCCGGGACAGCGAGCCGGCCCCAGCATTTT
. | TRBJ2-7 | TRBV4-3 | . | CASSQVWSSYEQYF | TGCGCCAGCAGCCAAGTCTGGAGCTCCTACGAGCAGTACTTC
. | TRBJ2-5 | TRBV7-2 | . | CASSQTAETQYF | TGTGCCAGCAGCCAAACTGCGGAGACCCAGTACTTC
. | TRBJ1-4 | TRBV5-4 | . | CASSLQGSNEKLFF | TGTGCCAGCAGCTTACAGGGTAGTAATGAAAAACTGTTTTTT
. | TRBJ2-7 | TRBV30 | . | CAWSVTRESYEQYF | TGTGCCTGGAGTGTAACCCGGGAGAGCTACGAGCAGTACTTC
TRBD1 | TRBJ2-7 | TRBV7-9 | few | CASSARWAGTGSYEQYF | TGTGCCAGCAGCGCCCGGTGGGCCGGGACAGGGTCCTACGAGCAGTACTTC
TRBD2 | TRBJ2-1 | TRBV11-2 | . | CASSRTSGSSYNEQFF | TGTGCCAGCAGCCGGACTAGCGGGAGTTCCTACAATGAGCAGTTCTTC
. | TRBJ1-5 | TRBV19 | . | CASSPPGGPSNQPQHF | TGTGCCAGTAGCCCCCCGGGGGGCCCTAGCAATCAGCCCCAGCATTTT
. | TRBJ1-5 | TRBV5-6 | . | CASSIRDNQPQHF | TGTGCCAGCAGCATCAGGGACAATCAGCCCCAGCATTTT
. | TRBJ2-7 | TRBV5-4 | . | CASSLAGKFLGEQYF | TGTGCCAGCAGCTTGGCAGGGAAGTTTTTGGGCGAGCAGTACTTC